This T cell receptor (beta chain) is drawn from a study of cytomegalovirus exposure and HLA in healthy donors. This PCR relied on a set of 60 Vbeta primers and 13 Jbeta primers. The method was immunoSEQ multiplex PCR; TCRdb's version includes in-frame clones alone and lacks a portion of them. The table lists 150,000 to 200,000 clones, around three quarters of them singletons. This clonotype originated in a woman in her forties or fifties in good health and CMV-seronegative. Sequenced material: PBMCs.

The CDR3 DNA follows: TGTGCCAGCAGCCTACAGGGCTATGGCTACACCTTC. Translation: CASSLQGYGYTF. The chain employs TRBV28 and TRBJ1-2, with D perhaps TRBD1 (6 bases). The CDR3 length is 12 residues. Trimming took 6 bases from V and 4 from J, leaving 9 bases between them. From germline, CDR1 is MDHEN and CDR2 SYDVKM.